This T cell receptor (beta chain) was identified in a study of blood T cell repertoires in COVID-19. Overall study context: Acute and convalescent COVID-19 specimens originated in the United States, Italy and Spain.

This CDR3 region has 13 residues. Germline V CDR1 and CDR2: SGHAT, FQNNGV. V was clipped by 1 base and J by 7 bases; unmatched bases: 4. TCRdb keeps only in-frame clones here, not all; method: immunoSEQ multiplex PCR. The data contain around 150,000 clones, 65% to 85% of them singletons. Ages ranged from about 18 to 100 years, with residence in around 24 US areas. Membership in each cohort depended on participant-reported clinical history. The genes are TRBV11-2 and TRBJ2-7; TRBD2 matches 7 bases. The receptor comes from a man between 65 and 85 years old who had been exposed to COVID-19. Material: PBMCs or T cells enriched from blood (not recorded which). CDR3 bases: TGTGCCAGCAGCTTAGGACTAGCTGGGGAGCAGTACTTC. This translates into CASSLGLAGEQYF.